Included here is one T cell receptor (beta chain) sequence, with context. Looked up from germline, CDR1 is MDHEN and CDR2 is SYDVKM. The ends lost 2 bases at V and 12 bases at J; junction bases unmatched: 4. This CDR3 has 12 amino acids. This specimen belongs to a study of technical replicates of blood from a handful of donors. Sequencing was performed with immunoSEQ multiplex PCR; in TCRdb, only in-frame clones are kept and a portion is missing. Altogether more than 65,000 clones are present, 95% to 97% being singletons, with the ten largest covering around 0.28%. This receptor was identified in a human donor in good health. Sequenced sample: T cells isolated from PBMCs. The genes are TRBV28 and TRBJ1-2, with TRBD1 matching over 9 bases. The CDR3 loop reads CASSLGGQGNTF. CDR3 coding DNA: TGTGCCAGCAGTTTAGGGGGACAGGGAAACACCTTC.